The sequence of this T cell receptor beta chain was determined in a study of blood T cell repertoires in COVID-19. Overall study: COVID-19 samples, acute and convalescent, were from the United States, Italy and Spain.

How the authors handled the data: Nucleated cell number was recorded as an estimate derived from reference gene primer amplification. The data were produced by immunoSEQ multiplex PCR, yet TCRdb's version contains in-frame clones alone and is incomplete. V, J and clone size are those of that table, while D and trimming were read from the DNA. The repertoire consists of about 150,000 clones, with under 85% occurring once and the leading ten covering 0.63%. Enrolment of Seattle patients took place during active infection, and they were followed longitudinally. The germline V gene has CDR1 MDHEN and CDR2 SYDVKM. Trimming took off 6 bases at V and 4 bases at J, with 12 bases between the two ends. CDR3 length: 13 residues.

The source material was peripheral blood. The clonotype was recovered from a man aged 55 to 70 with COVID-19, enrolled during active disease. The gene calls are TRBV28 and TRBJ1-1, with D possibly TRBD1 on 5 matching bases. CDR3 region: CASRSQGSTEAFF. The CDR3 region has the DNA TGTGCCAGCAGGAGCCAGGGTAGCACTGAAGCTTTCTTT.